This note documents a single TCR beta chain sequence. The data originate from a study of blood T cell repertoires in COVID-19. Turning to the study itself: Sample material is recorded as cDNA or gDNA derived from T cells, B-cell-depleted T cells, or PBMCs.

Per the germline V gene, CDR1 is MNHEY and CDR2 is SMNVEV (reference sequence). V was trimmed by 10 bases and J by 4 bases, leaving 16 bases between them. This CDR3 contains 13 residues. Libraries were prepared by immunoSEQ multiplex PCR; TCRdb keeps only in-frame clonotypes and omits some of them. The sample shows 170,000 or so clones, around three quarters of them seen only once. The clonotype was recovered from a man between 65 and 85 years old with active or convalescent COVID-19. Specimen: peripheral blood. The gene calls are TRBV27 and TRBJ1-2; a weak D match, TRBD1 (6 bases). CDR3 amino acids: CATARGGGYGYTF. The DNA for the CDR3 is TGTGCCACCGCTCGCGGGGGCGGCTATGGCTACACCTTC.